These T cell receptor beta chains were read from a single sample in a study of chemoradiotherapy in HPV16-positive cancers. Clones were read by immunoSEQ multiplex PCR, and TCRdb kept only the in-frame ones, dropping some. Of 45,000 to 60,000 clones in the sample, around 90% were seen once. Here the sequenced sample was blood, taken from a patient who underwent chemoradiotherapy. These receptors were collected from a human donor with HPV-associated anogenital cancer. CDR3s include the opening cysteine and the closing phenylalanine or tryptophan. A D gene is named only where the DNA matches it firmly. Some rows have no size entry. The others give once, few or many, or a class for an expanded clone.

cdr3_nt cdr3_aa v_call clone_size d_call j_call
TGTGCCATCAGTGGCCTCGGCGGGACTAGCGGGAGGGGAAATGAGCAGTTCTTC CAISGLGGTSGRGNEQFF TRBV10-3 NA TRBD2 TRBJ2-1
TGTGCCAGCAGCTCCTGGACAGGGGGGGACTCACCCCTCCACTTT CASSSWTGGDSPLHF TRBV7-9 once TRBD1 TRBJ1-6
TGTGCCAGCAGACAGGGGAACACCGGGGAGCTGTTTTTT CASRQGNTGELFF TRBV6-5 NA NA TRBJ2-2
TGTGCCAGCTCGCCCCCAGTTGTGGACGTATCCTACAATGAGCAGTTCTTC CASSPPVVDVSYNEQFF TRBV18 NA NA TRBJ2-1
TGTGCCAGCAGCCTCGGGGTGAAGCAGTACTTC CASSLGVKQYF TRBV7-9 NA NA TRBJ2-7
TGTGCCAGCAGCGGGGCCGGAGGGACTGAAGCTTTCTTT CASSGAGGTEAFF TRBV7-2 NA NA TRBJ1-1
TGTGCCAGCAGCTCCGCCTCCCTTTCCTACGAGCAGTACTTC CASSSASLSYEQYF TRBV7-2 few NA TRBJ2-7
TGTGCCAGCAGCACCAATTTAGGGAATGAGCAGTTCTTC CASSTNLGNEQFF TRBV7-6 NA NA TRBJ2-1
TGTGCCAGCAGTGATCGACAGGCCGCAGATACGCAGTATTTT CASSDRQAADTQYF TRBV27 NA NA TRBJ2-3
TGTGCCAGCATGTGGGTAGCGGGGCGCGATACGCAGTATTTT CASMWVAGRDTQYF TRBV2 NA TRBD2 TRBJ2-3
TGTGCCAGCGGTCGGCAGTTCTCTGGGGCCAACGTCCTGACTTTC CASGRQFSGANVLTF TRBV5-8 NA NA TRBJ2-6
TGTGCCAGCAGCTTTATACCAGGGGCCAAAAGGGGTCCAGGTGAGCAGTTCTTC CASSFIPGAKRGPGEQFF TRBV5-6 NA NA TRBJ2-1
TGTGCCAGCAGTTTGGCCGTGGATACCTTCTATGGCTACACCTTC CASSLAVDTFYGYTF TRBV27 NA NA TRBJ1-2
TGTGCCAGCAGCTTTAAGGCGGGGATGAACACTGAAGCTTTCTTT CASSFKAGMNTEAFF TRBV14 once NA TRBJ1-1
TGCGCCAGCAGTGCGACGGTCGGCAATCAGCCCCAGCATTTT CASSATVGNQPQHF TRBV4-1 few NA TRBJ1-5
TGTGCCAGCAGCTTAGAATACTGGGGGGAGACTGAAGCTTTCTTT CASSLEYWGETEAFF TRBV7-9 NA NA TRBJ1-1
TGCGCCAGCAGCCCTGGGACTAGCGGGGGAGCCTACGAGCAGTACTTC CASSPGTSGGAYEQYF TRBV5-1 NA TRBD2 TRBJ2-7
TGTGCCAGCAGCTTACAGGTGAACACTGAAGCTTTCTTT CASSLQVNTEAFF TRBV7-2 NA NA TRBJ1-1
TGTGCCACCAGCGCACGGGAGGGAACAAATGAAAAACTGTTTTTT CATSAREGTNEKLFF TRBV15 NA NA TRBJ1-4
TGTGCCAGCAGCTTACTGAGTGGAAACACCATATATTTT CASSLLSGNTIYF TRBV11-2 NA NA TRBJ1-3
TGTGCCAGCAGCCACCGACTAGCGGGGGGGCGAGAGACCCAGTACTTC CASSHRLAGGRETQYF TRBV7-7 once TRBD2 TRBJ2-5
TGTGCCAGCACCTTCGGACGGGGGGATACGCAGTATTTT CASTFGRGDTQYF TRBV7-8 NA NA TRBJ2-3
TGTGCCAGCAGTGATCGGGGCTATGGCTACACCTTC CASSDRGYGYTF TRBV2 NA NA TRBJ1-2
TGCGCCAGCCAGCCTAGAATCAATGCCAATGAGCAGTTCTTC CASQPRINANEQFF TRBV5-1 NA NA TRBJ2-1
TGTGCCAGCAGCTTAACCTCGGGACACCCGACCCAGTACTTC CASSLTSGHPTQYF TRBV7-6 NA NA TRBJ2-5
TGCGCCAGCAGTGGACTGGCACAAGAGACCCAGTACTTC CASSGLAQETQYF TRBV10-1 NA NA TRBJ2-5
TGTGCCAGCAGCTTAGCAGCAGGGGTGGGCTCCTACAATGAGCAGTTCTTC CASSLAAGVGSYNEQFF TRBV7-2 NA NA TRBJ2-1
TGTGCCAGCAGTGACGACAGGGGGGACATTCAGTACTTC CASSDDRGDIQYF TRBV6-1 NA TRBD1 TRBJ2-4
TGTGCCAGCAGCGTGGTTTCCCGAACTAATGAAAAACTGTTTTTT CASSVVSRTNEKLFF TRBV9 NA NA TRBJ1-4
TGTGCCAGCAGAACCGGGACAGGGGCTTATAATTCACCCCTCCACTTT CASRTGTGAYNSPLHF TRBV2 NA TRBD1 TRBJ1-6
TGTGCCAGCAGCTTCCATGGCAGAACGAACACCGGGGAGCTGTTTTTT CASSFHGRTNTGELFF TRBV7-2 NA NA TRBJ2-2
TGCGCCAGCAGCACGGGACTTAGCACAGATACGCAGTATTTT CASSTGLSTDTQYF TRBV5-1 NA NA TRBJ2-3
TGTGCCAGCAGGCAACAGGGGGCAGCTGGCTACACCTTC CASRQQGAAGYTF TRBV27 NA TRBD1 TRBJ1-2
TGTGCCAGCTCATCCTCCACAGGGTCGACTGAAGCTTTCTTT CASSSSTGSTEAFF TRBV18 NA NA TRBJ1-1
TGTGCCAGTAGTATAGTCCGGGATAGCAATCAGCCCCAGCATTTT CASSIVRDSNQPQHF TRBV19 NA NA TRBJ1-5
TGTGCCAGCAGTGAACTTGGACAGGGGGCGCCTTTCTTT CASSELGQGAPFF TRBV25-1 NA TRBD1 TRBJ1-1
TGTGCCAGCAGTTACTCGAAGGGAAAGAATCAGCCCCAGCATTTT CASSYSKGKNQPQHF TRBV6-7 once NA TRBJ1-5
TGTGCCAGCACCGAAATAGGACAGGGGGTTACCGGGGAGCTGTTTTTT CASTEIGQGVTGELFF TRBV5-6 NA TRBD1 TRBJ2-2
TGTGCCAGCAGCCACGGGACACTCTACGAGCAGTACTTC CASSHGTLYEQYF TRBV5-6 NA NA TRBJ2-7
TGTGCCAGCGGGACAGGTGGTGAAAAACTGTTTTTT CASGTGGEKLFF TRBV2 NA TRBD1 TRBJ1-4
TGTGCCAGTTCCCCAAAAGGCTACGAGCAGTACTTC CASSPKGYEQYF TRBV19 NA NA TRBJ2-7
TGTGCCAGCAGTCCCAGGACTAGCGGGAGGGACGAGCAGTACTTC CASSPRTSGRDEQYF TRBV6-1 NA TRBD2 TRBJ2-7
TGTGCCAGCAGTTTCGGACAGGGCAACCAGCCCCAGCATTTT CASSFGQGNQPQHF TRBV6-6 NA TRBD1 TRBJ1-5
TGCGCCAGCAGCTTGGGGGCGGGGTCCGGGGGCGAGCAGTACTTC CASSLGAGSGGEQYF TRBV5-1 NA NA TRBJ2-7